The present entry profiles one T cell receptor beta chain with its context. The CDR3 covers 14 residues. Per germline, CDR1 LGHDT and CDR2 YNNKEL (reference sequence). Trimming took 5 bases from V and 6 from J, leaving 14 bases between them. The data originate from a study of CD8 T cells in Susac syndrome. Reverse transcription of roughly 0.5 to 1 ug RNA was carried out with random hexamers. The CDR3 of TCR beta was amplified by immunoSEQ multiplex PCR across 54 Vbeta and 13 Jbeta. TCRdb processed the immunoSEQ multiplex PCR reads anew with MiXCR; each CDR3 protein has one entry. The sample has about 140,000 distinct CDR3 sequences, about 95% seen once.

The sample consisted of CD4+ T cells from PBMCs. The sequence came from a human donor with Susac syndrome. The V call is TRBV3-1, the J call TRBJ1-5; weak D call: TRBD1 (5 bases). The CDR3 reads CASSSQGYAQPQHF. As DNA, the CDR3 is TGTGCCAGCAGCTCTCAGGGTTACGCTCAGCCCCAGCATTTT.